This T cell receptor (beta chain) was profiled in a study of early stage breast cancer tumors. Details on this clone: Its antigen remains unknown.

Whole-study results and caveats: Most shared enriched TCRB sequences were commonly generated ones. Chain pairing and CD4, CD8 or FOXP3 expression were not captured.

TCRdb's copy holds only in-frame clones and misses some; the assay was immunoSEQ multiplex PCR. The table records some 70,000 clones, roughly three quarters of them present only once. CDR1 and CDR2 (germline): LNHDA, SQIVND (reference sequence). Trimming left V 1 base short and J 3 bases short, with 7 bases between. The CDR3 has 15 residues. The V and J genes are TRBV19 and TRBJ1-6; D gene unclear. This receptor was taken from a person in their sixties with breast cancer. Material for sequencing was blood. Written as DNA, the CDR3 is TGTGCCAGTAGTATAGGGGGTGACTATAATTCACCCCTCCACTTT. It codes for CASSIGGDYNSPLHF. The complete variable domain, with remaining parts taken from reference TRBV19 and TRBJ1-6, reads DGGITQSPKYLFRKEGQNVTLSCEQNLNHDAMYWYRQDPGQGLRLIYYSQIVNDFQKGDIAEGYSVSREKKESFPLTVTSAQKNPTAFYLCASSIGGDYNSPLHFGNGTRLTVT.